This T cell receptor (beta chain) was documented in a study of control samples from healthy donors and cancer patients. Repertoires were generated with immunoSEQ multiplex PCR, while TCRdb's copy carries only in-frame clones and drops some. Of some 89,000 clones in the sample, about 83% were seen once. CDR1 is GTSNPN and CDR2 is SVGIG in the germline V gene (reference sequence). With 2 bases removed from V and 0 bases from J, the gap between germline ends came to 7 bases. The CDR3 runs 13 residues. The receptor was derived from a woman in her forties in good health. The chain recombines TRBV30 with TRBJ1-2, with D hard to call. What was sequenced was blood. CDR3 nucleotide sequence: TGTGCCTGGAGTACAGAAGCTAACTATGGCTACACCTTC. It translates to CAWSTEANYGYTF.